A single sample is the source of the 23 T cell receptor beta chains below, sequenced in a study of human T cells and chemical hapten exposure (TCRdb year 2021). Library creation used RACE. The sequencing machine was a NextSeq 500. TCRdb reworked the public reads: Q25 trimming with fastp, MiXCR clone assembly, productive beta chains retained. Duplicate CDR3 protein sequences are folded into a single record with the most common DNA and genes. The sample table lists some 46,000 distinct CDR3 sequences, around 4.5% of them with a count of one. The ten largest account for about 1.6% of the sample. The label giving this sample's time point can be read as: healthy volunteer bleed at 2 weeks. Total RNA was extracted from unfractionated whole blood collected in Tempus Blood RNA tubes. Source material: whole blood. The receptors here all came from a female donor in good health. Some clones in this sample may be carry-over from other donors' samples.

The sample holds many counts of this clonotype. V usage is TRBV7-8 and J usage is TRBJ1-6, with no clear D. The CDR3 consists of 13 residues. V was trimmed by 3 bases and J by 11 bases, leaving 11 bases between them. CDR1 is SGHVS, CDR2 FQNEAQ, per germline. CDR3 nucleotides: TGTGCCAGCAGCTTCCGGGGAGTTACACCCCTCCACTTT. Its protein is CASSFRGVTPLHF. The whole variable domain, remainder taken from reference TRBV7-8 and TRBJ1-6, is GAGVSQSPRYKVAKRGQDVALRCDPISGHVSLFWYQQALGQGPEFLTYFQNEAQLDKSGLPSDRFFAERPEGSVSTLKIQRTQQEDSAVYLCASSFRGVTPLHFGNGTRLTVT.

Only a few counts were recorded for this clonotype. The genes are TRBV28 and TRBJ2-5; D unclear. V was shortened by 2 bases and J by 1 base, with 8 bases between the two germline ends. Germline values: CDR1 MDHEN, CDR2 SYDVKM. This CDR3 comprises 14 residues. The CDR3 reads CASSLHPSQETQYF. The DNA of the CDR3 is TGTGCCAGCAGTTTACACCCGAGCCAAGAGACCCAGTACTTC.

This clonotype has at least ten counts. The rearrangement links TRBV12-3 or TRBV12-4 to TRBJ2-6, with unresolved D. V shed 3 bases and J shed 2 bases, with 11 bases lying between them. The CDR3 has 16 residues. The CDR3 region has the DNA TGTGCCAGCAGTTTGGGCGGCGCCACTGGGGCCAACGTCCTGACTTTC. Translation: CASSLGGATGANVLTF.

This clonotype was recorded at least ten times. The chain is built from TRBV10-3 and TRBJ2-3; 16 nucleotides align to TRBD2. The germline V gene encodes CDR1 ENHRY and CDR2 SYGVKD. CDR3 size: 16 residues. Trimming took 10 bases from V and 4 from J; bases not matched to a gene: 8. DNA for the CDR3: TGTGCCAGCAGAGGGACTAGCGGGGGGGCCGCAGATACGCAGTATTTT. Its translation: CASRGTSGGAADTQYF.

This clonotype was recorded at least ten times. The chain employs TRBV27 and TRBJ1-1; D is perhaps TRBD1 (5 bases). Trimming cost V 5 bases and J 1 base, with 14 bases left between them. The CDR3 has 15 amino acids. Germline CDR1 and CDR2: MNHEY and SMNVEV (reference sequence). CDR3 amino acids: CASSTPGTSNTEAFF. DNA for the CDR3: TGTGCCAGCAGTACACCCGGGACGTCGAACACTGAAGCTTTCTTT.

There are many counts of this clonotype. This sequence joins TRBV20-1 and TRBJ2-5, with unresolved D. The V end was cut by 3 bases, the J end by 5 bases, with 7 bases between. Per germline, CDR1 DFQATT and CDR2 SNEGSKA (reference sequence). CDR3 length equals 11 residues. The CDR3 spells CSARGTETQYF. The CDR3 coding sequence is TGCAGTGCTAGGGGTACGGAGACCCAGTACTTC.

This clonotype occurred many times. The V gene is TRBV5-1, the J gene TRBJ2-3, with D maybe TRBD1 (5 bases). Germline V lookup: CDR1 SGHRS, CDR2 YFSETQ. The CDR3 spans 14 residues. The ends were cut back, 6 bases at V and 2 bases at J, with 13 bases in the middle. This chain's CDR3 is CASTRDRPTDTQYF. In nucleotides, the CDR3 is TGCGCCAGCACCCGTGACAGACCCACAGATACGCAGTATTTT.

This clonotype is deemed large. The genes are TRBV6-1 and TRBJ2-6; D could derive from TRBD1 or TRBD2 (5 bases each). The CDR3 runs to 15 residues. Germline V gives CDR1 MNHNS, CDR2 SASEGT. The germline V and J ends were trimmed by 4 bases and 0 bases, with 7 bases remaining between them. CDR3 residues: CASSGGSSGANVLTF. The CDR3 region has the DNA TGTGCCAGCAGTGGGGGGAGCTCTGGGGCCAACGTCCTGACTTTC.

This clonotype was detected ten times or more. This chain uses TRBV12-3 or TRBV12-4 with TRBJ2-1, with D maybe TRBD2 (5 bases). V was trimmed by 6 bases and J by 2 bases, leaving 11 bases between them. The length of the CDR3 is 14 residues. The CDR3 DNA follows: TGTGCCAGCAGACCTTCCGGGGCCTACAATGAGCAGTTCTTC. Protein: CASRPSGAYNEQFF.

There are many counts of this clonotype. The rearrangement uses TRBV3-1 and TRBJ1-1; D ambiguous. The CDR3 length is 14 residues. V lost 1 base, J lost 11 bases, and 17 bases lay in between. In germline, CDR1 is LGHDT, CDR2 YNNKEL (reference sequence). The CDR3: CASSQVVGEDKAFF. The CDR3 coding sequence is TGTGCCAGCAGCCAAGTGGTCGGGGAGGATAAGGCTTTCTTT.

This clonotype was observed a few times. V usage is TRBV24-1 and J usage is TRBJ2-3, with 7 bases identical to TRBD1. The CDR3 contains 16 residues. Per germline, CDR1 KGHDR and CDR2 SFDVKD. With 5 bases clipped from V and 2 bases from J, the junction kept 9 bases outside the gene matches. The CDR3 is CATSGTGTEFTDTQYF. In nucleotides, the CDR3 is TGTGCCACCAGTGGAACCGGGACAGAATTCACAGATACGCAGTATTTT.

In this sample, this clonotype turned up many times. V usage is TRBV2 and J usage is TRBJ1-1; D gene uncertain. The CDR3 is 14 amino acids. Germline loops: CDR1 SNHLY, CDR2 FYNNEI. The V gene lost 1 base and the J gene lost 0 bases, with 6 bases spanning the gap. As DNA, the CDR3 is TGTGCCAGCAGTGAAGGCCTTATGAACACTGAAGCTTTCTTT. It translates to CASSEGLMNTEAFF.

The chain links TRBV5-1 to TRBJ1-4, with D tentatively TRBD1 (5 bases). Germline CDR1 reads SGHRS; CDR2 reads YFSETQ. The germline V and J ends were trimmed by 4 bases and 3 bases, with 10 bases remaining between them. The CDR3 loop spans 14 amino acids. CDR3 coding DNA: TGCGCCAGCAGCGCGGACACCGCTAATGAAAAACTGTTTTTT. Its translation is CASSADTANEKLFF.

This clonotype was observed many times. The CDR3 protein is CATKGLSDYGYTF. CDR3 DNA: TGTGCCACCAAAGGATTAAGCGACTATGGCTACACCTTC. The V gene is TRBV27, the J gene TRBJ1-2, with D unresolved. Between the trimmed V and J ends, which lost 10 bases and 3 bases, there was a span of 15 bases. The CDR3 contains 13 residues. In germline, CDR1 is MNHEY, CDR2 SMNVEV (reference sequence).

In its sample, this clonotype was seen many times. This chain uses TRBV4-1 with TRBJ2-2; 13 positions match TRBD2. The CDR3 sequence is 17 residues long. Trimming at V came to 8 bases and at J to 1 base, leaving 7 bases not matched to a gene. Germline lookup yields CDR1 MGHRA and CDR2 YSYEKL. In nucleotides, the CDR3 is TGCGCCAGCGGCGGACTAGCGGGGGCCGAGAACACCGGGGAGCTGTTTTTT. Translation gives CASGGLAGAENTGELFF.

This clonotype was detected many times. J is TRBJ2-7 and V is TRBV3-2; the table's TRBD1 call for D was not verified on the DNA. TRBV3-2 is flagged as a pseudogene. CDR3 size: 16 residues. CDR3 sequence (DNA): TGTGCCAGCAGCCAAGAACTCGGGACAGGGTCCTACGAGCAGTACTTC. As protein: CASSQELGTGSYEQYF.

This clonotype was found many times. J is TRBJ1-6 and V is TRBV12-3 or TRBV12-4, with D possibly being TRBD1 (6 bases). The V end lost 8 bases, the J end lost 9 bases, and 17 bases lay between the germline ends. This CDR3 comprises 14 residues. The CDR3 nucleotides are TGTGCCAGCGGTAGACAGGCGGGAGGTTCACCCCTCCACTTT. It yields the protein CASGRQAGGSPLHF.

The table lists this clonotype with many counts. The chain joins TRBV20-1 to TRBJ1-6; no reliable D call. Germline assignment: CDR1 DFQATT and CDR2 SNEGSKA (reference sequence). Deletions cut 1 base from V and 7 bases from J, with 14 bases between. The CDR3 is 15 amino acids. CDR3 sequence: CSARVRIYRNSPLHF. CDR3 nucleotides: TGCAGTGCTAGAGTGCGGATATATAGGAATTCACCCCTCCACTTT.

This clonotype was seen only a few times. Relative to the germline gene, one junction end is altered; a read error may explain this. The V and J genes are TRBV29-1 and TRBJ1-3; TRBD1 is a possible D gene (5 bases). Looked up from germline, CDR1 is SQVTM and CDR2 is ANQGSEA. The CDR3 runs to 12 residues. For the CDR3, the DNA is TGCAGCGTTGAAGTGGGGGGAACCACCATATATTTT. Protein sequence: CSVEVGGTTIYF.

This clonotype appeared many times. CDR3 amino acids: CASSPTRETQYF. The CDR3 DNA is TGTGCCAGCAGTCCCACTCGGGAGACCCAGTACTTC. The chain carries TRBV12-3 or TRBV12-4 and TRBJ2-5; D gene uncertain. The CDR3 is made up of 12 amino acids. V was trimmed by 5 bases and J by 5 bases, leaving 9 bases between them.

This clonotype was recorded at least ten times. The CDR3 sequence is CASSGFSGGASYEQYF. CDR3 nucleotide sequence: TGTGCCAGCAGCGGATTTAGCGGGGGGGCCTCCTACGAGCAGTACTTC. The V gene is TRBV9, the J gene TRBJ2-7, with 11 bases identical to TRBD2. There are 16 residues in the CDR3. The V and J ends lost 3 bases and 0 bases, in that order; junction bases with no gene match: 5. Germline assignment: CDR1 SGDLS and CDR2 YYNGEE.

This clonotype occurred many times. This chain joins TRBV12-3 or TRBV12-4 and TRBJ1-1; the D gene is possibly TRBD1 (5 bases). The V end was cut by 5 bases, the J end by 3 bases, with 19 bases between. The CDR3 loop spans 16 amino acids. Written as DNA, the CDR3 is TGTGCCAGCAGTCTATTCACAGGTCGGGGCGACACTGAAGCTTTCTTT. Amino acids: CASSLFTGRGDTEAFF.

This clonotype is categorized as medium-sized. The J gene is TRBJ1-5, the V gene TRBV28; D possibly corresponds to TRBD1 (6 bases). The germline V gene has CDR1 MDHEN and CDR2 SYDVKM. V was clipped by 6 bases and J by 7 bases, with 28 bases between them. The length of the CDR3 is 18 residues. The CDR3 region has the DNA TGTGCCAGCAGCCCCCAGGGCCCCCTGACAGGAGGATTACAGCCCCAGCATTTT. It is translated as CASSPQGPLTGGLQPQHF.